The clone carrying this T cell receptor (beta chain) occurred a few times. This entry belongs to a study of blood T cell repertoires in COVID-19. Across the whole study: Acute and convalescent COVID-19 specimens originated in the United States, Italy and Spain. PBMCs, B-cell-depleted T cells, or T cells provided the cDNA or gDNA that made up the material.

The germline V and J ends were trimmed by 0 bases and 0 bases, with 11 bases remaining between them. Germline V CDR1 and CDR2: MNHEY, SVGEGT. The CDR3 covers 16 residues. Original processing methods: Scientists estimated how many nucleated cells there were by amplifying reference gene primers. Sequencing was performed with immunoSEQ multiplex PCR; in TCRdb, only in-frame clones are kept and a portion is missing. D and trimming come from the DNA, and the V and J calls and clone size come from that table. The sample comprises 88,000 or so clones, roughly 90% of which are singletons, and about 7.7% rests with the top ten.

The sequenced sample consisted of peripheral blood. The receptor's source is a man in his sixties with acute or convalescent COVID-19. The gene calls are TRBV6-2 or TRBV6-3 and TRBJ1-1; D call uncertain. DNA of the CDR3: TGTGCCAGCAGTTACTCGAGTCTGAGATTGAACACTGAAGCTTTCTTT. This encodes CASSYSSLRLNTEAFF.